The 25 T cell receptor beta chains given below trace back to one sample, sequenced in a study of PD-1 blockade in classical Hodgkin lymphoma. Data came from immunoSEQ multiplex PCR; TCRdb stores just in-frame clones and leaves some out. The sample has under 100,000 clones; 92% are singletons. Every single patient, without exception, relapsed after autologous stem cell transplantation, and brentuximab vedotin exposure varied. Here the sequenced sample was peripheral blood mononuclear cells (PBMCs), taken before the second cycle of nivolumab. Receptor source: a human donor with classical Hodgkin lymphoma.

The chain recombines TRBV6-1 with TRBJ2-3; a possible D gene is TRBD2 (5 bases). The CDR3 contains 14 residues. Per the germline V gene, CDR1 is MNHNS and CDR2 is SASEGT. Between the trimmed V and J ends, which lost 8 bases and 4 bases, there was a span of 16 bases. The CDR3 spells CASSAEAWADTQYF. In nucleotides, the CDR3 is TGTGCCAGCTCAGCGGAGGCCTGGGCAGATACGCAGTATTTT.

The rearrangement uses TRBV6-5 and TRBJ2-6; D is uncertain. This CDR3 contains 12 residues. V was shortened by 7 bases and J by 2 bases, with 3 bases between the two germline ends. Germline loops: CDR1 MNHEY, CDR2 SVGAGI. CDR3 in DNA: TGTGCCAGCACCCCTGGGGCCAACGTCCTGACTTTC. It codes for CASTPGANVLTF.

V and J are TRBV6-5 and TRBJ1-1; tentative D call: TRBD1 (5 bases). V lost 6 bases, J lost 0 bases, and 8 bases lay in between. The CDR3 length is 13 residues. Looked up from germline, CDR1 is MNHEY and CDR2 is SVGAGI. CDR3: CASRGRVNTEAFF. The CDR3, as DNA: TGTGCCAGCAGGGGCAGGGTGAACACTGAAGCTTTCTTT.

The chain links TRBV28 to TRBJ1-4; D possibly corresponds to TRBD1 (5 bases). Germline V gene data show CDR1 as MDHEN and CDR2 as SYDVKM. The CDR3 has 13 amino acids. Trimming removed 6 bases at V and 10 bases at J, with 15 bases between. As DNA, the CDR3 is TGTGCCAGCAGCCCTGCGGCCACAGGAAAACTGTTTTTT. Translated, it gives CASSPAATGKLFF.

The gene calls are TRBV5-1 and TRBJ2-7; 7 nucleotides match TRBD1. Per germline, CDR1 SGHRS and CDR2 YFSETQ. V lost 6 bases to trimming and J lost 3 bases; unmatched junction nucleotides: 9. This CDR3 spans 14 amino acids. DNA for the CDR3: TGCGCCAGCACCTCCGGACAGGCCGGCTACGAGCAGTACTTC. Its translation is CASTSGQAGYEQYF.

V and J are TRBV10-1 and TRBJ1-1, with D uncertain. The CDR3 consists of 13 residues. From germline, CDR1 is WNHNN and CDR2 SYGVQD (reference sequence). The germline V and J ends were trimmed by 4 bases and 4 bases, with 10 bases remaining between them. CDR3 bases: TGCGCCAGCAGTGGAGCTGTGGGCACTGAAGCTTTCTTT. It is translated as CASSGAVGTEAFF.

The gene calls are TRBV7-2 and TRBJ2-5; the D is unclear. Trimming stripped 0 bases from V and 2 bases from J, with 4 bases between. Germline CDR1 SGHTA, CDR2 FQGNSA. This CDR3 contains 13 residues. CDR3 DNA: TGTGCCAGCAGCTTAGCCCGACAAGAGACCCAGTACTTC. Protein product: CASSLARQETQYF.

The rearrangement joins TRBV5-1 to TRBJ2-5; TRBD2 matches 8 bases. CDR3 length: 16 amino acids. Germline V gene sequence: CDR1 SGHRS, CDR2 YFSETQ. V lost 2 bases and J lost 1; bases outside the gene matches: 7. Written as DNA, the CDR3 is TGCGCCAGCAGCTTCGACAGCGGGAGAGGCCAAGAGACCCAGTACTTC. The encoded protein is CASSFDSGRGQETQYF.

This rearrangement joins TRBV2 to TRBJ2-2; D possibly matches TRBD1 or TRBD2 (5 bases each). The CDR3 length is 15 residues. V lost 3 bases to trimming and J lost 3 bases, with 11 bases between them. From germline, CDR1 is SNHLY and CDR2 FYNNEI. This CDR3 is CASSDDGADTGELFF. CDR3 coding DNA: TGTGCCAGCAGTGATGACGGGGCCGACACCGGGGAGCTGTTTTTT.

This CDR3 reads CATSRAGGNQPQHF. The CDR3 nucleotides read TGTGCCACCAGCAGGGCGGGGGGCAATCAGCCCCAGCATTTT. The chain uses TRBV15 and TRBJ1-5; tentative D call: TRBD1 (5 bases). The CDR3 is made up of 14 amino acids. V was pared by 3 bases and J by 2 bases, with 8 bases between. CDR1 and CDR2 from the germline V gene are LNHNV and YYDKDF (reference sequence).

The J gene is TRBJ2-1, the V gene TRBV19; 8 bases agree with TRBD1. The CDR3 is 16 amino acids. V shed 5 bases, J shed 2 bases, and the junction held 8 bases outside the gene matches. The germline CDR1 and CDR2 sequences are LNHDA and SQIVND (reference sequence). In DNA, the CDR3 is TGTGCCAGTAGTCCCCTGGGACAGGAGACCTACAATGAGCAGTTCTTC. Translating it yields CASSPLGQETYNEQFF.

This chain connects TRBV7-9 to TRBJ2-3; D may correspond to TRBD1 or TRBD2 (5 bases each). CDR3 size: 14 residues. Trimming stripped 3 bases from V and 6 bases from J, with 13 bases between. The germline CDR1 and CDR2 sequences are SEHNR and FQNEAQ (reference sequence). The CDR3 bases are TGTGCCAGCAGCTTGGGGGAGAGGCTGGATACGCAGTATTTT. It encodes CASSLGERLDTQYF. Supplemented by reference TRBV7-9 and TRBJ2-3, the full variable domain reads DTGVSQNPRHKITKRGQNVTFRCDPISEHNRLYWYRQTLGQGPEFLTYFQNEAQLEKSRLLSDRFSAERPKGSFSTLEIQRTEQGDSAMYLCASSLGERLDTQYFGPGTRLTVL.

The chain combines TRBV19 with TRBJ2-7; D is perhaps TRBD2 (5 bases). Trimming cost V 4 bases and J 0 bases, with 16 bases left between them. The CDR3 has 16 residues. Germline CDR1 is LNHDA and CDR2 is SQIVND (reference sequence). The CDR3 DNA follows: TGTGCCAGTAGTAAGAGCCGTATCACTAGCTCCTACGAGCAGTACTTC. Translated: CASSKSRITSSYEQYF.

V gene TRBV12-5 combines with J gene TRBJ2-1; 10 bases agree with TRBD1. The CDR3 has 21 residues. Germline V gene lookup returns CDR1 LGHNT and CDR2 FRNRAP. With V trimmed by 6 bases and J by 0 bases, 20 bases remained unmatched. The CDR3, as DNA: TGTGCTAGTGGCCCCGCCGGGACAGGGGAGATAGCGGGGCCCTCCTACAATGAGCAGTTCTTC. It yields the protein CASGPAGTGEIAGPSYNEQFF.

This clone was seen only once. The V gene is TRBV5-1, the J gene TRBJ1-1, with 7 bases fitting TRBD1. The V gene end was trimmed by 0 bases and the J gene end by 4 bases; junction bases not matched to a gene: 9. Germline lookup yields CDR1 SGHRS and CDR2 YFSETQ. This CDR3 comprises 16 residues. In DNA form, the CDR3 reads TGCGCCAGCAGCTTGGTGAGCCCAGGGGGGAGCACTGAAGCTTTCTTT. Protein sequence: CASSLVSPGGSTEAFF.

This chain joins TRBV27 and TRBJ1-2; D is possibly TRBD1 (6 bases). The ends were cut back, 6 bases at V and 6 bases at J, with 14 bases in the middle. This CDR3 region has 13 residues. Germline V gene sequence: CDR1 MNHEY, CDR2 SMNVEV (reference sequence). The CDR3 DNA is TGTGCCAGCAGAGACGGACAGTTCGATGGCTACACCTTC. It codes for CASRDGQFDGYTF.

The CDR3 loop reads CASSLGGLAGELFF. CDR3 nucleotides: TGTGCCAGCAGCTTAGGCGGACTAGCCGGGGAGCTGTTTTTT. The gene calls are TRBV7-9 and TRBJ2-2; TRBD2 matches 7 bases. This CDR3 comprises 14 residues. Trimming cost V 1 base and J 6 bases; bases outside gene matches: 2. CDR1 is SEHNR, CDR2 FQNEAQ, per germline (reference sequence).

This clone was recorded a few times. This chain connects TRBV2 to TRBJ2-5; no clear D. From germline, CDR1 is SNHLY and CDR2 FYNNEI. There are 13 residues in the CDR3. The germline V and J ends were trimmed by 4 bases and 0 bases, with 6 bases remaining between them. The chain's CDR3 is CASSVGHQETQYF. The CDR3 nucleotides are TGTGCCAGCAGTGTAGGGCACCAAGAGACCCAGTACTTC.

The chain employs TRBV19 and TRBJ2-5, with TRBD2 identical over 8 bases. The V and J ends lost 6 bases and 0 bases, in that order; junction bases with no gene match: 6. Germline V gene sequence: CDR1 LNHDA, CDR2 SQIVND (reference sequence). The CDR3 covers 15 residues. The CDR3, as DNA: TGTGCCAGTAGATCGAGCGGGGGACACCAAGAGACCCAGTACTTC. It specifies CASRSSGGHQETQYF.

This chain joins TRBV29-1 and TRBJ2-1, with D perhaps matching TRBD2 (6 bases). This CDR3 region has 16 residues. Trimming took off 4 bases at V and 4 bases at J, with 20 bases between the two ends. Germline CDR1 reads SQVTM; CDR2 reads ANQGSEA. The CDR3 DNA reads TGCAGCGTTGCGAGTAGAAGGCGGGATTTATACAATGAGCAGTTCTTC. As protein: CSVASRRRDLYNEQFF.

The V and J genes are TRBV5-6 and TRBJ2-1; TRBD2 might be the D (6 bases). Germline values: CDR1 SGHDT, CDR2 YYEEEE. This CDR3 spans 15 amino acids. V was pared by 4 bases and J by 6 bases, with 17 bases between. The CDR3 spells CASSPTRLNLNEQFF. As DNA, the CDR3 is TGTGCCAGCAGCCCGACTAGATTAAACCTCAATGAGCAGTTCTTC. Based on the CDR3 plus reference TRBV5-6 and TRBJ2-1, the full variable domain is DAGVTQSPTHLIKTRGQQVTLRCSPKSGHDTVSWYQQALGQGPQFIFQYYEEEERQRGNFPDRFSGHQFPNYSSELNVNALLLGDSALYLCASSPTRLNLNEQFFGPGTRLTVL.

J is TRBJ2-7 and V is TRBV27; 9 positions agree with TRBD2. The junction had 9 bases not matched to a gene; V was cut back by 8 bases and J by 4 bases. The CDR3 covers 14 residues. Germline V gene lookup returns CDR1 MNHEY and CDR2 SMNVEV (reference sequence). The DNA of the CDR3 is TGTGCCAGCGGACGAGCGGGAGGCTTATACGAGCAGTACTTC. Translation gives CASGRAGGLYEQYF.

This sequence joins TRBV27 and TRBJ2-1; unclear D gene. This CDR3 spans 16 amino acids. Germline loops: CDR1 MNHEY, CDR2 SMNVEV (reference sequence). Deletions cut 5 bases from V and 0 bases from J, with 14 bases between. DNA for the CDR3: TGTGCCAGCAGTCCCTCGCCTCGAAGCTCCTACAATGAGCAGTTCTTC. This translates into CASSPSPRSSYNEQFF.

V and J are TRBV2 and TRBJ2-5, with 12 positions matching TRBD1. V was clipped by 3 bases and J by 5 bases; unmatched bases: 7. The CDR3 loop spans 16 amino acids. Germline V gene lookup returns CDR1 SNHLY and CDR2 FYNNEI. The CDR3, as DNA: TGTGCCAGCAGTGATAGGGACAGGGGGCGCCGGGAGACCCAGTACTTC. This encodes CASSDRDRGRRETQYF.

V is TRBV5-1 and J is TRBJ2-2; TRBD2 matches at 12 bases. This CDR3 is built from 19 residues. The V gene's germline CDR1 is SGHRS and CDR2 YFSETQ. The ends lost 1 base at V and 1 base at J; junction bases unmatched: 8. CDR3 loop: CASSLLGTSGRKNTGELFF. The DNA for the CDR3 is TGCGCCAGCAGCTTGCTGGGGACTAGCGGGCGGAAGAACACCGGGGAGCTGTTTTTT.